The TCR beta chain described here comes from a study of T-cell reconstitution after alpha-beta-depleted transplantation in children. The CDR3 sequence is 16 residues long. Trimming at V came to 1 base and at J to 2 bases, leaving 5 bases not matched to a gene. Per the germline V gene, CDR1 is LGHNA and CDR2 is YSLEER. Preparation of the TCRbeta library involved a method that used unique molecular identifiers. TCRdb used MiXCR to reprocess the PCR reads, holding one entry per CDR3 protein. The data show approximately 520,000 distinct CDR3 sequences, more than 9.5% seen once. The sequencing used PBMCs, mostly from graft donor cells, collected 180 days after TCRalphabeta/CD19-depleted stem cell transplant. The receptor comes from a female patient aged 2 to 10 who had a stem cell transplant for aplastic anemia, so the T cells may come from the graft donor. V gene TRBV4-3 combines with J gene TRBJ2-7, with 10 bases matching TRBD2. In nucleotides, the CDR3 is TGCGCCAGCAGCCAAGGGACTAGCGGCCTCACCTACGAGCAGTACTTC. As protein: CASSQGTSGLTYEQYF.